What follows are 26 T cell receptor beta chains derived from one specimen sequenced in a study of T cell repertoires in cytomegalovirus infection. TCRdb re-derived calls from the reads in MiXCR, one entry per CDR3 protein. Among roughly 500,000 distinct CDR3 sequences listed, 30% to 40% were seen once. Antigens of these TCRs are unknown. Sequencing used cultured PBMCs, obtained from culture after CMV antigen stimulation. The receptor source for this set is a human donor in good health (CMV status not recorded). Some clones in this sample may be carry-over from other donors' samples.

This rearrangement joins TRBV12-3 or TRBV12-4 to TRBJ2-6, with a tentative D call TRBD1 (6 bases). Trimming pared 1 base from V and 4 bases from J, leaving 11 bases between. The CDR3 sequence is 16 residues long. CDR3 residues: CASSLGGQSGANVLTF. The CDR3 coding sequence is TGTGCCAGCAGTTTAGGGGGACAATCCGGGGCCAACGTCCTGACTTTC.

This clonotype appeared a few times. The V and J genes are TRBV6-2 or TRBV6-3 and TRBJ2-3; D gene ambiguous. Germline V gene sequence: CDR1 MNHEY, CDR2 SVGEGT. The CDR3 sequence is 14 residues long. With 6 bases removed from V and 3 bases from J, the gap between germline ends came to 13 bases. This CDR3 is CASSQTLRTDTQYF. The CDR3 DNA is TGTGCCAGCAGCCAAACATTAAGGACAGATACGCAGTATTTT.

The chain recombines TRBV5-4 with TRBJ2-1; D ambiguous. V shed 1 base and J shed 6 bases, with 8 bases lying between them. The CDR3 covers 13 residues. CDR1 is SGHNT and CDR2 is YYREEE in the germline V gene (reference sequence). This CDR3 reads CASSLIASNEQFF. The CDR3 DNA reads as TGTGCCAGCAGCTTGATAGCCAGCAATGAGCAGTTCTTC.

This chain joins TRBV5-1 and TRBJ1-6, with a weak D call TRBD1 (5 bases). Germline V gene lookup returns CDR1 SGHRS and CDR2 YFSETQ. Trimming shortened V by 3 bases and J by 9 bases, and 13 bases separated the two germline ends. The CDR3 length is 14 residues. CDR3 loop: CASSWEGPVSPLHF. As DNA, the CDR3 is TGCGCCAGCAGCTGGGAGGGGCCGGTTTCACCCCTCCACTTT.

This clonotype was seen a handful of times. This chain joins TRBV25-1 and TRBJ2-5; D is ambiguous. The V and J ends lost 4 bases and 5 bases respectively, with 20 bases between them. CDR3 length equals 16 residues. The germline gives CDR1 MGHDK, CDR2 SYGVNS. In DNA, the CDR3 is TGTGCCAGCAGTGCTCGAACTAACTCTACATGGGAGACCCAGTACTTC. Protein: CASSARTNSTWETQYF.

This clonotype was counted at least ten times. The chain has TRBV7-2 and TRBJ2-3, with 12 bases aligning to TRBD2. The CDR3 sequence is 17 residues long. Trimming cost V 2 bases and J 2 bases; bases outside gene matches: 5. Germline CDR1 SGHTA, CDR2 FQGNSA. The CDR3 loop is CASSLPRLAGATDTQYF. CDR3 nucleotides: TGTGCCAGCAGCTTACCCAGACTAGCGGGAGCCACAGATACGCAGTATTTT. The full variable domain, with the rest looked up from reference TRBV7-2 and TRBJ2-3, is GAGVSQSPSNKVTEKGKDVELRCDPISGHTALYWYRQSLGQGLEFLIYFQGNSAPDKSGLPSDRFSAERTGGSVSTLTIQRTQQEDSAVYLCASSLPRLAGATDTQYFGPGTRLTVL.

The chain couples TRBV28 to TRBJ2-7, with D perhaps TRBD1 or TRBD2 (5 bases each). The CDR3 sequence is 13 residues long. The V end lost 5 bases, the J end lost 5 bases, and 13 bases lay between the germline ends. Germline lookup yields CDR1 MDHEN and CDR2 SYDVKM. The CDR3 region has the DNA TGTGCCAGCAGTCCCCGTCCGGGGCACGAGCAGTACTTC. It translates to CASSPRPGHEQYF.

Turning to this clonotype: One end of the junction fails to match germline, which may point to a read error. V gene TRBV7-7 combines with J gene TRBJ2-1; 7 positions agree with TRBD1. In germline, CDR1 is SSHAT, CDR2 FNYEAQ (reference sequence). CDR3 length equals 14 residues. The CDR3 here is CASSSTTGETEQFF. In nucleotides, the CDR3 is TGTGCTAGCAGCTCCACAACAGGGGAGACTGAGCAGTTCTTC.

Points on this clonotype: This may come from a read error, since a much larger clone is one base off. As DNA, the CDR3 is TGTGCCAGCAGCTTAGGGGTGAGAGTATTCAATGAGCAGTTCTTC. It translates to CASSLGVRVFNEQFF. The chain is built from TRBV7-8 and TRBJ2-1; no reliable D call. The CDR3 is 15 amino acids. Per germline, CDR1 SGHVS and CDR2 FQNEAQ. Trimming removed 1 base from V and 6 bases from J, with 13 bases in between.

The chain carries TRBV14 and TRBJ2-7, with TRBD2 as a possible D gene (6 bases). V lost 2 bases to trimming and J lost 3 bases, with 14 bases between them. There are 15 residues in the CDR3. The germline V gene encodes CDR1 SGHDN and CDR2 FVKESK. The CDR3 loop is CASSQTGGLLYEQYF. In nucleotides, the CDR3 is TGTGCCAGCAGCCAAACCGGGGGATTACTCTACGAGCAGTACTTC.

The chain combines TRBV18 with TRBJ2-7; no firm D call. The CDR3 loop spans 17 amino acids. V was trimmed by 2 bases and J by 0 bases, leaving 17 bases between them. Germline V gene lookup returns CDR1 KGHSH and CDR2 LQKENI. CDR3 sequence reads: CASSPITPQTHSYEQYF. CDR3 bases: TGTGCCAGCTCACCAATTACCCCCCAGACTCACTCCTACGAGCAGTACTTC.

This clonotype has only a few counts. The chain employs TRBV27 and TRBJ1-3; no clear D gene. The CDR3 length is 14 residues. The V and J ends lost 6 bases and 0 bases respectively, with 9 bases between them. CDR1 is MNHEY, CDR2 SMNVEV, per germline (reference sequence). In DNA form, the CDR3 reads TGTGCCAGCAGCGATGATGCCTCTGGAAACACCATATATTTT. This codes for CASSDDASGNTIYF.

In its sample, this clonotype was seen a few times. This rearrangement joins TRBV7-3 to TRBJ1-2, with 10 bases matching TRBD1. This CDR3 region has 15 residues. The germline V gene has CDR1 SGHTA and CDR2 FQGTGA. The J segment lost 4 bases and the V segment lost 5 bases, leaving 7 bases of the junction unmatched. The CDR3 DNA reads TGTGCCAGCAGCGCACGGGACAGGGGATCCTATGGCTACACCTTC. Translated, it gives CASSARDRGSYGYTF.

Points on this clonotype: The DNA is left out, because the CDR3 cannot be placed on it with certainty; the CDR3 is given as TCRdb lists it. The chain combines TRBV6-2 or TRBV6-3 with TRBJ2-7; the table names TRBD1, a call not compared with the DNA. The CDR3 comprises 16 residues, both ends counted. Germline CDR1 MNHEY, CDR2 SVGEGT. The CDR3 loop reads CASSSSYRRDSYEQYF.

This clonotype has a single count. The chain links TRBV19 to TRBJ1-5; 12 nucleotides align to TRBD1. This CDR3 has 18 amino acids. Trimming at V came to 3 bases and at J to 4 bases, leaving 10 bases not matched to a gene. The germline V gene encodes CDR1 LNHDA and CDR2 SQIVND (reference sequence). The CDR3 DNA reads as TGTGCCAGTAGTATCATGAGGGACAGGGGGCCTGCAAATCAGCCCCAGCATTTT. This translates into CASSIMRDRGPANQPQHF.

V gene TRBV19 combines with J gene TRBJ2-2; no definite D call. Trimming shortened V by 3 bases and J by 6 bases, and 8 bases separated the two germline ends. Germline V gene data show CDR1 as LNHDA and CDR2 as SQIVND (reference sequence). The CDR3 totals 13 residues. CDR3 coding DNA: TGTGCCAGTAGTATGTTCAAGGCCGGGGAGCTGTTTTTT. Amino acid sequence: CASSMFKAGELFF.

The chain links TRBV4-3 to TRBJ2-1; 11 bases fit TRBD2. Germline V lookup: CDR1 LGHNA, CDR2 YSLEER. There are 14 residues in the CDR3. The trim removed 0 bases at V and 15 bases at J, leaving 7 bases unmatched. CDR3 amino acids: CASSQELAGDRPFF. The CDR3 bases are TGCGCCAGCAGCCAAGAACTAGCGGGAGATCGCCCGTTCTTC.

V gene TRBV7-2 combines with J gene TRBJ2-3, with 9 bases fitting TRBD2. There are 16 residues in the CDR3. CDR1 SGHTA and CDR2 FQGNSA come from the germline V gene. Trimming removed 1 base from V and 5 bases from J; junction bases left unmatched: 7. In DNA, the CDR3 is TGTGCCAGCAGCTTAGACGGCGGGAGGGCCGTAGATACGCAGTATTTT. It specifies CASSLDGGRAVDTQYF.

This clonotype occurred a few times. The V call is TRBV7-2, the J call TRBJ1-2, with D tentatively TRBD1 (6 bases). Germline CDR1 SGHTA, CDR2 FQGNSA. V was trimmed by 5 bases and J by 4 bases, leaving 17 bases between them. This CDR3 comprises 15 residues. The CDR3 DNA reads as TGTGCCAGCAGCCTTACGGGGGGGGCCTTCTATGGCTACACCTTC. This codes for CASSLTGGAFYGYTF.

Here the CDR3 DNA reads TGTGCCAGCAGCTTAGGCACTAGCCGCCTCTACAATGAGCAGTTCTTC. The encoded protein is CASSLGTSRLYNEQFF. The chain employs TRBV7-2 and TRBJ2-1; D might be TRBD2 (6 bases). This CDR3 is 16 amino acids long. Germline loops: CDR1 SGHTA, CDR2 FQGNSA. Between the trimmed V and J ends, which lost 1 base and 3 bases, there was a span of 13 bases.

The rearrangement joins TRBV11-2 to TRBJ1-1; tentative D call: TRBD1 (5 bases). The CDR3 contains 16 residues. V gave up 3 bases and J gave up 3 bases, with 17 bases separating them. Germline CDR1 and CDR2: SGHAT and FQNNGV. CDR3 nucleotides: TGTGCCAGCAGCTTCTTACCGGGACGGGACCACACTGAAGCTTTCTTT. It yields the protein CASSFLPGRDHTEAFF.

The chain has TRBV7-3 and TRBJ2-1, with TRBD1 matching 8 bases. Losses at the gene ends were 4 bases for V and 13 bases for J; bases not matched to a gene: 6. Germline CDR1 and CDR2: SGHTA and FQGTGA. There are 12 residues in the CDR3. CDR3 amino acids: CASSYVGTGQFF. Here the CDR3 DNA reads TGTGCCAGCAGCTACGTGGGGACAGGCCAGTTCTTC.

This clonotype has a count of ten or more. This sequence joins TRBV7-2 and TRBJ2-3; 13 bases are a match to TRBD2. Germline V gene sequence: CDR1 SGHTA, CDR2 FQGNSA. This CDR3 is 18 amino acids long. Trimming cost V 1 base and J 4 bases; bases outside gene matches: 8. In DNA, the CDR3 is TGTGCCAGCAGCTTAGTGGGACTAGCGGGATCCGTCTCAGATACGCAGTATTTT. It codes for CASSLVGLAGSVSDTQYF.

The chain employs TRBV9 and TRBJ2-7, with D maybe TRBD2 (5 bases). This CDR3 spans 15 amino acids. V was shortened by 2 bases and J by 4 bases, with 16 bases between the two germline ends. Germline V gene lookup returns CDR1 SGDLS and CDR2 YYNGEE. CDR3 in amino acids: CASSVSGGPSYEQYF. The CDR3 DNA sequence: TGTGCCAGCAGCGTTAGTGGAGGTCCTTCGTACGAGCAGTACTTC.

The table lists this clonotype with many counts. This chain joins TRBV7-2 and TRBJ1-1; D is uncertain. This CDR3 region has 15 residues. Trimming pared 5 bases from V and 2 bases from J, leaving 15 bases between. CDR1 is SGHTA and CDR2 is FQGNSA in the germline V gene. The CDR3, as DNA: TGTGCCAGCAGCCCGTCGCCCAGGATCAACACTGAAGCTTTCTTT. Its translation: CASSPSPRINTEAFF.

V usage is TRBV19 and J usage is TRBJ2-3; D is perhaps TRBD1 or TRBD2 (5 bases each). Per germline, CDR1 LNHDA and CDR2 SQIVND (reference sequence). There are 14 residues in the CDR3. Trimming cost V 7 bases and J 3 bases, with 14 bases left between them. The CDR3 bases are TGTGCCAGTATGGAGGACCAGGGAACAGATACGCAGTATTTT. It specifies CASMEDQGTDTQYF.